This T cell receptor (beta chain) was found in a study of blood T cell repertoires in COVID-19. Whole-study context: Sample material is recorded as cDNA or gDNA derived from T cells, B-cell-depleted T cells, or PBMCs.

V lost 4 bases and J 1 base, leaving 13 bases between the germline ends. Germline CDR1 LGHNA, CDR2 YSLEER. There are 15 residues in the CDR3. Original data processing: By means of reference gene primer amplification, nucleated cell counts were estimated. Measured with immunoSEQ multiplex PCR; TCRdb has only the in-frame clones, and not every one. V, J and clone size derive from that table, while D and trimming were established from the DNA sequence. The data contain approximately 140,000 clones, around 89% of them singletons. Sequencing was performed on peripheral blood. This sequence originates from a man aged 18 to 30 with COVID-19, enrolled during active disease. The chain couples TRBV4-3 to TRBJ1-2; D possibly corresponds to TRBD1 (6 bases). The CDR3 coding sequence is TGCGCCAGCAGCCCCCAGGGGCCGGGTAACTATGGCTACACCTTC. It yields the protein CASSPQGPGNYGYTF.